Shown below are 28 T cell receptor beta chains from a single sample sequenced in a study of monozygotic twins with inflammatory bowel disease. Reanalyzing the 5' RACE reads, TCRdb keeps one entry per CDR3 protein, without DNA. Its listing shows fewer than 550,000 distinct CDR3 sequences. Sample: blood. The receptors stem from a human donor with ulcerative colitis or Crohn's disease, or a healthy co-twin of an affected twin (not recorded which).

The genes are TRBV20-1 and TRBJ2-2; TCRdb selects TRBD1, and the lack of DNA leaves this call unchecked. The CDR3 is made up of 13 amino acids. The V gene's germline CDR1 is DFQATT and CDR2 SNEGSKA (reference sequence). The CDR3 reads CSAAAGVPGELFF.

The J gene is TRBJ2-5, the V gene TRBV27; TCRdb gives TRBD2 as the D gene, but with no DNA this cannot be confirmed. CDR3 size: 15 residues. Germline CDR1 reads MNHEY; CDR2 reads SMNVEV (reference sequence). The CDR3 reads CASSGQGTSQETQYF.

The chain is built from TRBV11-2 and TRBJ2-1; the D call of TRBD1 rests on TCRdb alone, since no DNA is present to check it. The CDR3 runs to 15 residues. Germline-derived CDR1 and CDR2 are SGHAT and FQNNGV. The CDR3 reads CASSWGDSSYNEQFF.

V and J are TRBV18 and TRBJ2-3; with no DNA, the TCRdb D assignment of TRBD2 cannot be verified. There are 15 residues in the CDR3. Germline-derived CDR1 and CDR2 are KGHSH and LQKENI. This CDR3 is CASSRTSGSTDTQYF.

The chain recombines TRBV6-1 with TRBJ1-4; TCRdb's D call, TRBD1, is unchecked because there is no DNA. The germline CDR1 and CDR2 sequences are MNHNS and SASEGT. The CDR3 consists of 14 residues. This CDR3 reads CASSMDRRNEKLFF.

The genes are TRBV7-2 and TRBJ2-1; as DNA is missing, the TRBD1 call by TCRdb cannot be tested. The CDR3 has 13 residues. The germline V gene encodes CDR1 SGHTA and CDR2 FQGNSA. This CDR3 is CASSFNRGNEQFF.

CDR3 protein: CASEDRGTGEQYF. The chain joins TRBV27 to TRBJ2-7; the D call from TCRdb, TRBD1, cannot be confirmed without DNA. CDR3 length: 13 residues. In germline, CDR1 is MNHEY, CDR2 SMNVEV (reference sequence).

The genes are TRBV18 and TRBJ1-3. Germline V gene data show CDR1 as KGHSH and CDR2 as LQKENI. This CDR3 region has 15 residues. The CDR3 sequence: CASSPRKSSGNTIYF.

The rearrangement links TRBV7-2 to TRBJ1-1; TCRdb picks TRBD1, but there is no DNA to check that call. The CDR3 sequence is 14 residues long. Per germline, CDR1 SGHTA and CDR2 FQGNSA. The CDR3 loop is CASSLMGVSTEAFF.

This rearrangement joins TRBV6-1 to TRBJ1-6; the TCRdb D gene call, TRBD1, has no DNA to confirm it. This CDR3 is 16 amino acids long. Germline CDR1 and CDR2: MNHNS and SASEGT. CDR3 region: CASRDLTGGGNSPLHF.

The chain recombines TRBV12-3 or TRBV12-4 with TRBJ1-1; TCRdb's D call, TRBD1, is unchecked because there is no DNA. The CDR3 has 11 residues. The CDR3 region is CASSRGFEAFF.

The V and J genes are TRBV5-1 and TRBJ2-3; absent DNA, TCRdb's TRBD2 call cannot be checked. Germline V gene sequence: CDR1 SGHRS, CDR2 YFSETQ. The CDR3 runs to 14 residues. This CDR3 is CASSWRLAGDTQYF. Full variable domain (rest looked up from reference TRBV5-1 and TRBJ2-3): KAGVTQTPRYLIKTRGQQVTLSCSPISGHRSVSWYQQTPGQGLQFLFEYFSETQRNKGNFPGRFSGRQFSNSRSEMNVSTLELGDSALYLCASSWRLAGDTQYFGPGTRLTVL.

The CDR3 here is CASSQGIGGKETQYF. The chain recombines TRBV3-1 with TRBJ2-5; the D call from TCRdb, TRBD2, cannot be confirmed without DNA. This CDR3 comprises 15 residues. CDR1 and CDR2 (germline): LGHDT, YNNKEL (reference sequence).

The chain is built from TRBV7-9 and TRBJ2-7; TCRdb proposes TRBD1, but this gene call is untestable without DNA. The CDR3 is made up of 13 amino acids. Germline CDR1 is SEHNR and CDR2 is FQNEAQ (reference sequence). The CDR3 region is CASSVTGVNEQYF.

CDR3 region: CASSQDGTSGSGGANVLTF. The chain links TRBV4-1 to TRBJ2-6; TCRdb's assignment of TRBD2 cannot be checked, as there is no DNA. CDR1 is MGHRA and CDR2 is YSYEKL in the germline V gene. The CDR3 covers 19 residues.

Here the CDR3 reads CASSTPGFVQPQHF. The chain links TRBV19 to TRBJ1-5; the D gene TCRdb calls, TRBD1, cannot be checked with no DNA. CDR3 length equals 14 residues. The germline CDR1 and CDR2 sequences are LNHDA and SQIVND (reference sequence).

This sequence joins TRBV20-1 and TRBJ2-1; without DNA, the TCRdb call of TRBD1 cannot be checked. Germline-derived CDR1 and CDR2 are DFQATT and SNEGSKA (reference sequence). The CDR3 length is 14 residues. CDR3 sequence reads: CSARADRVPNEQFF.

The CDR3 here is CASSYERTSYNEQFF. The chain combines TRBV6-2 or TRBV6-3 with TRBJ2-1. The CDR3 runs 15 residues. From germline, CDR1 is MNHEY and CDR2 SVGEGT.

The V gene is TRBV12-3 or TRBV12-4, the J gene TRBJ1-1; TCRdb indicates TRBD1, and absent DNA this call remains unverified. The CDR3 consists of 17 residues. The CDR3 is CASRPYEGAPGNTEAFF.

The V gene is TRBV27, the J gene TRBJ2-7; TCRdb lists TRBD2, though no DNA is available to test this call. Germline V lookup: CDR1 MNHEY, CDR2 SMNVEV (reference sequence). This CDR3 region has 13 residues. The CDR3 here is CASSLKRAAEQYF.

J is TRBJ2-3 and V is TRBV12-3 or TRBV12-4. This CDR3 is built from 13 residues. The chain's CDR3 is CASSQDSTDTQYF.

The chain combines TRBV7-2 with TRBJ1-2; the TRBD1 assignment by TCRdb is unverifiable without DNA. CDR1 and CDR2 from the germline V gene are SGHTA and FQGNSA. The CDR3 covers 13 residues. The CDR3 reads CASSSLQGGGYTF.

The chain joins TRBV7-2 to TRBJ2-2; there is no DNA to check the TCRdb D call of TRBD1. Germline CDR1 and CDR2: SGHTA and FQGNSA. This CDR3 region has 14 residues. The CDR3 spells CASSPRGGTGELFF. The full variable domain, in which reference TRBV7-2 and TRBJ2-2 provide the parts outside the CDR3, is GAGVSQSPSNKVTEKGKDVELRCDPISGHTALYWYRQSLGQGLEFLIYFQGNSAPDKSGLPSDRFSAERTGGSVSTLTIQRTQQEDSAVYLCASSPRGGTGELFFGEGSRLTVL.

This chain uses TRBV20-1 with TRBJ2-7; TCRdb lists TRBD2, though no DNA is available to test this call. The CDR3 extends over 13 amino acids. CDR1 is DFQATT, CDR2 SNEGSKA, per germline (reference sequence). CDR3 region: CSAPPRGGYEQYF.

This chain links TRBV5-1 with TRBJ1-5. This CDR3 contains 14 residues. Germline lookup yields CDR1 SGHRS and CDR2 YFSETQ. CDR3 amino acids: CASSSDGSNQPQHF.

The gene calls are TRBV27 and TRBJ1-1. The CDR3 runs 11 residues. The V gene's germline CDR1 is MNHEY and CDR2 SMNVEV (reference sequence). CDR3 in amino acids: CASKHQDEAFF.

The chain has TRBV3-1 and TRBJ2-1; without DNA, the TCRdb call of TRBD1 cannot be checked. CDR1 is LGHDT and CDR2 is YNNKEL in the germline V gene (reference sequence). The CDR3 contains 16 residues. The CDR3 here is CASSQELAGGGDEQFF.

The genes are TRBV20-1 and TRBJ1-6; lacking DNA, the TRBD1 call made by TCRdb goes unchecked. From germline, CDR1 is DFQATT and CDR2 SNEGSKA (reference sequence). This CDR3 has 16 amino acids. CDR3: CSARRLTGTDNSPLHF.